This T cell receptor beta chain is from a study of human T cells and chemical hapten exposure listed by TCRdb under 2021. Concerning the study at large: Libraries were combined into a pool for sequencing, and differences in TCR yield between samples came mainly from small differences in library volumes within the pool. For every blood RNA sample, sequencing covered both the TCR alpha and TCR beta chains. Peripheral blood TCR repertoire changes were tracked in vivo in alopecia patients during primary and secondary sensitization to the hapten diphenylcyclopropenone (DPC). The full study reports these points: After repeated subsampling, changes were observed in the strength of the expansion versus patch-test correlation and in the threshold at which the correlation became significant. DPC sensitization did not change how many TCRs were above 1 in 1000 frequency, and no evidence was found of alterations in global repertoire structure.

CDR1 and CDR2 are read off the germline V gene as MGHDK and SYGVNS. V trim: 8 bases; J trim: 6 bases; unmatched bases: 9. The CDR3 runs 14 residues from the cysteine to the phenylalanine. Of all the DNA, just the CDR3 is kept, 42 bases in frame from base 1. Per the publication, the time point label means: healthy volunteer bleed at 2 weeks. Unfractionated whole blood was collected in Tempus Blood RNA tubes, and total RNA was extracted from that blood. About five healthy volunteers served as TCR sequencing controls and were bled at day 0, 2 weeks and 6 weeks. The library relied on RACE. The instrument was a NextSeq 500. Library preparation attached unique molecular identifiers to individual cDNA molecules for quantitative, reproducible TCR counting. On the study's bioinformatics: A median of about 87,000 TCRs per sample was observed, with a range of about 23,224 to 700,000. The Decombinator software suite was used to annotate V, J and CDR3 in the TCR reads. To make PS versus PT1 abundance plots, every sample was subsampled to the same number of TCRs (28,000). Expanded TCRs were defined as absent before sensitization and observed at least eight times at the 2-week time point. The public reads were run again by TCRdb, first through fastp at Q25 and then through MiXCR, and only productive beta chains were kept. Records with the same CDR3 protein are collapsed into one entry carrying the most frequent genes and DNA. TCRdb's processing, not the study's, gives the V and J calls here. This sample gives approximately 97,000 distinct CDR3 sequences in total; roughly 8.5% of them show up just once. The top ten clones comprise 2.9% of the sample.

This clonotype was counted between two and nine times. What this receptor recognizes is not known. There are no base qualities to consult, and no much larger clone falls within one base. This chain joins TRBV25-1 to TRBJ2-7, with 11 bases in between that match TRBD2. The origin of this receptor is a female donor in good health. Some clones in this sample may be carry-over from other donors' samples. The sequencing sample was made of whole blood. The DNA reads TGTGCCAGCCGGCCGGCTAGCGGGAGGATCGAGCAGTACTTC. The resulting protein is CASRPASGRIEQYF.